The sequence of this TCR beta chain was determined in a study of vaccination effects on CD4 cells after COVID-19. Whole-study context: It was a median of 72 days after the second dose that post-vaccine samples were obtained.

Sequencing used immunoSEQ multiplex PCR; TCRdb keeps in-frame clones, though not all of them. The sample lists tens of thousands of clones, roughly 72% occurring once. Ahead of sequencing, the ViraFEST assay grew antigen-specific CD4+ T cells using viral peptide pools. Between days 9 and 11 of culture, CD4+ T cells were separated out. As their vaccination, participants received two doses of either BNT162b2 or mRNA-1273. Every well housed roughly 2.1 million PBMC, which grew in culture alongside 8.5 to 10 IU/ml IL-2 and approximately 10 ug/ml peptides. Researchers swapped half the medium for IL-2 medium on both days 3 and 7. Study outcomes and limitations: Cross-reactivity toward common cold coronaviruses was confined to only 1 of 255 vaccine-induced clones in healthy vaccinees.

Note on this clone: No antigen is known for it.

This CDR3 comprises 15 residues. CDR1 is LGHNT and CDR2 is FRNRAP in the germline V gene. V was cut by 3 bases and J by 0 bases, with 6 bases left in between. Sequencing was performed on CD4+ T cells from PBMCs cultured with HCoV-229E spike peptides, taken after COVID-19 vaccination. This TCR came from a human donor who received a COVID-19 vaccine. The chain recombines TRBV12-5 with TRBJ1-6, with D hard to call. The CDR3 sequence is CASGFRSSYNSPLHF. CDR3 coding DNA: TGTGCTAGTGGTTTTCGTAGCTCCTATAATTCACCCCTCCACTTT.